There are many counts of the clone carrying this TCR beta chain. This sample stems from a study of neurological immune-mediated disorders. One entry per CDR3 protein, called by TCRdb with MiXCR from the 5' RACE reads. The sample holds 65,000 to 95,000 distinct CDR3 sequences; 5.8% are singletons and the top ten take roughly 7.9%. Sample time point: longitudinal time-point 2. Germline assignment: CDR1 DFQATT and CDR2 SNEGSKA (reference sequence). The CDR3 loop spans 14 amino acids. Material: PBMCs. The sequence was obtained from a woman aged 60 to 75 with multiple sclerosis. The J gene is TRBJ2-1, the V gene TRBV20-1; 10 bases are a match to TRBD2. For the CDR3, the DNA is TGCAGCGCTCAAAGCGGGGGGGCCGCGGGTGAGCAGTTCTTC. Residues: CSAQSGGAAGEQFF.